This TCR beta chain was identified during a study of CD8+ T cells in alopecia areata. For the study at large: Each day, treated patients took oral tofacitinib twice, at 5 to 10 mg per dose. Once tofacitinib had been taken for 6 to 18 months, 6 months off drug followed. Study outcomes and limitations: The study found higher clonality in lesional than normal scalp, especially in alopecia totalis/universalis. While tofacitinib was given, many expanded lesional clones persisted in scalp and blood.

cDNA reverse transcribed from extracted RNA served as the sequencing template. The table came from immunoSEQ multiplex PCR; TCRdb's copy has only in-frame clones and leaves some out. The data contain 90,000 to 150,000 clones, about 61% of them singletons. Treatment: oral pan-JAK inhibitor, 5-10 mg twice daily. For this clone: Its target is not known.

V was shortened by 3 bases and J by 7 bases, with 10 bases between the two germline ends. This CDR3 is built from 12 residues. Germline CDR1 SEHNR, CDR2 FQNEAQ (reference sequence). The chain couples TRBV7-9 to TRBJ2-7; D not certain. The sequencing used CD8+ T cells sorted from blood, collected at week 4, from a patient treated with tofacitinib. This TCR derives from a human donor with alopecia areata. The CDR3 spells CASSFLAEEQYF. The CDR3 DNA reads as TGTGCCAGCAGCTTCCTGGCTGAAGAGCAGTACTTC. Drawing the rest from reference TRBV7-9 and TRBJ2-7, the complete variable domain is DTGVSQNPRHKITKRGQNVTFRCDPISEHNRLYWYRQTLGQGPEFLTYFQNEAQLEKSRLLSDRFSAERPKGSFSTLEIQRTEQGDSAMYLCASSFLAEEQYFGPGTRLTVT.